The 29 T cell receptor beta chains presented below share a single source sample, sequenced in a study of post-analysis software for immune sequencing data. Their recognized antigens are unknown. Study-level results: TRBV5-6, TRBV5-1 and TRBV20-1 were among roughly 5 TRBV segments more frequent in patients than controls.

Unique-molecular-identifier-tagged TCR beta cDNA libraries were used. TCRdb recomputed calls from the PCR reads with MiXCR, one row per CDR3 protein. Of 740,000 or so distinct CDR3 sequences in the sample, about 50% were seen once. Material: blood. The receptor source for this set is a girl aged 5 to 17 with multiple sclerosis.

The rearrangement uses TRBV6-5 and TRBJ2-7; D may be TRBD2 (6 bases). V lost 7 bases to trimming and J lost 5 bases, with 18 bases between them. Germline V gene sequence: CDR1 MNHEY, CDR2 SVGAGI. The CDR3 length is 14 residues. The CDR3 sequence: CASKGQGGLNEQYF. DNA of the CDR3: TGTGCCAGCAAAGGGCAGGGAGGATTGAACGAGCAGTACTTC.

This chain connects TRBV7-8 to TRBJ2-5; tentatively, D is TRBD2 (5 bases). The CDR3 is 12 residues long. Trimming stripped 8 bases from V and 11 bases from J, with 18 bases between. CDR1 and CDR2 (germline): SGHVS, FQNEAQ. This CDR3 is CASAARRHEQYF. Written as DNA, the CDR3 is TGTGCCAGCGCGGCCCGGAGGCATGAGCAGTACTTC.

This clonotype showed up just a few times. This rearrangement joins TRBV15 to TRBJ2-7; possibly TRBD1 for D (5 bases). Deletions cut 1 base from V and 6 bases from J, with 16 bases between. Germline V gives CDR1 LNHNV, CDR2 YYDKDF (reference sequence). There are 15 residues in the CDR3. This chain's CDR3 is CATSRVLETVREQYF. The CDR3 bases are TGTGCCACCAGCAGAGTTTTAGAGACAGTTCGCGAGCAGTACTTC. Combining the CDR3 with reference TRBV15 and TRBJ2-7 gives the whole variable domain DAMVIQNPRYQVTQFGKPVTLSCSQTLNHNVMYWYQQKSSQAPKLLFHYYDKDFNNEADTPDNFQSRRPNTSFCFLDIRSPGLGDTAMYLCATSRVLETVREQYFGPGTRLTVT.

This chain connects TRBV20-1 to TRBJ2-1; TRBD2 is a possible D gene (6 bases). This CDR3 comprises 11 residues. The germline gives CDR1 DFQATT, CDR2 SNEGSKA (reference sequence). The CDR3 DNA reads as TGCACAGGACTAAGAGACAATGAGCAGTTCTTC. This encodes CTGLRDNEQFF.

The rearrangement joins TRBV6-5 to TRBJ1-2; 8 bases line up with TRBD1. Germline V lookup: CDR1 MNHEY, CDR2 SVGAGI. V gave up 6 bases and J gave up 6 bases; unmatched junction bases: 6. The CDR3 spans 13 residues. CDR3 nucleotides: TGTGCCAGCAGGGACAGGGATAGGGATGGCTACACCTTC. Protein: CASRDRDRDGYTF.

V and J are TRBV4-1 and TRBJ2-1, with D maybe TRBD2 (7 bases). The J call may be in error: the DNA end matches TRBJ2-7 better. The CDR3 consists of 15 residues. Germline V gives CDR1 MGHRA, CDR2 YSYEKL. CDR3 DNA: TGCGCCAGCAGCCCCCCGGGGGGCTTCCAGTACGAGCAGTACTTC. The encoded protein is CASSPPGGFQYEQYF.

This clonotype was counted between two and nine times. J is TRBJ2-4 and V is TRBV5-6, with a tentative D call TRBD2 (6 bases). Trimming cost V 4 bases and J 1 base, with 9 bases left between them. Germline lookup yields CDR1 SGHDT and CDR2 YYEEEE. This CDR3 spans 14 amino acids. The CDR3 DNA reads TGTGCCAGCAGCCTGGAGGGGGCCAAAAACATTCAGTACTTC. Protein product: CASSLEGAKNIQYF.

The rearrangement joins TRBV5-1 to TRBJ2-5; TRBD1 matches at 7 bases. The CDR3 has 18 residues. CDR1 is SGHRS, CDR2 YFSETQ, per germline. J lost 6 bases, V lost 5 bases, and 22 bases had no gene match. For the CDR3, the DNA is TGCGCCAGCAGTAGAACCGGGACAGCAAAAACGCCCGGCCAGACCCAGTACTTC. It encodes CASSRTGTAKTPGQTQYF.

This clonotype was seen more than once but under ten times. The chain joins TRBV29-1 to TRBJ2-1; 10 bases are shared with TRBD2. This CDR3 has 14 amino acids. Germline CDR1 is SQVTM and CDR2 is ANQGSEA. The J segment lost 7 bases and the V segment lost 3 bases, leaving 6 bases of the junction unmatched. DNA of the CDR3: TGCAGCGTTGATGCGGCTAGCGGGAGTAATGAGCAGTTCTTC. Its translation is CSVDAASGSNEQFF.

A note on this clonotype: The junction departs from germline at one end; a sequencing error may be responsible. The chain combines TRBV12-5 with TRBJ1-2, with 9 bases matching TRBD1. CDR1 is LGHNT, CDR2 FRNRAP, per germline. The CDR3 is 14 residues long. The CDR3 reads CVSGNRDRDRGYTF. DNA of the CDR3: TGTGTTAGTGGCAACCGGGACAGGGATCGTGGCTACACCTTC.

In this sample, this clonotype turned up a few times. This sequence joins TRBV7-2 and TRBJ2-5; 11 bases map to TRBD2. The CDR3 length is 16 residues. CDR1 is SGHTA and CDR2 is FQGNSA in the germline V gene. V lost 2 bases, J lost 5 bases, and 7 bases stayed unmatched. CDR3 DNA: TGTGCCAGCAGCTTACTAGCGGGAGGAGTAGGTGAGACCCAGTACTTC. Amino acid sequence: CASSLLAGGVGETQYF. Supplemented by reference TRBV7-2 and TRBJ2-5, the full variable domain reads GAGVSQSPSNKVTEKGKDVELRCDPISGHTALYWYRQSLGQGLEFLIYFQGNSAPDKSGLPSDRFSAERTGGSVSTLTIQRTQQEDSAVYLCASSLLAGGVGETQYFGPGTRLLVL.

This clonotype has only a few counts. V usage is TRBV29-1 and J usage is TRBJ2-1; 9 nucleotides agree with TRBD1. The length of the CDR3 is 10 residues. V was clipped by 5 bases and J by 15 bases; unmatched bases: 5. Germline V gene data show CDR1 as SQVTM and CDR2 as ANQGSEA. CDR3 loop: CSVQTGGWFF. CDR3 in DNA: TGCAGCGTTCAAACAGGGGGCTGGTTCTTC.

The chain links TRBV20-1 to TRBJ2-3, with a weak D call TRBD2 (5 bases). Trimming shortened V by 0 bases and J by 2 bases, and 12 bases separated the two germline ends. The CDR3 consists of 15 residues. CDR1 and CDR2 (germline): DFQATT, SNEGSKA (reference sequence). The CDR3 spells CSARDTRVNTDTQYF. In nucleotides, the CDR3 is TGCAGTGCTAGAGACACTAGGGTTAACACAGATACGCAGTATTTT.

The gene calls are TRBV9 and TRBJ1-2, with 9 bases that match TRBD1. This CDR3 comprises 14 residues. Germline values: CDR1 SGDLS, CDR2 YYNGEE. The junction had 4 bases not matched to a gene; V was cut back by 3 bases and J by 4 bases. In DNA form, the CDR3 reads TGTGCCAGCAGCGAGACAGGGGGTGGCTATGGCTACACCTTC. This encodes CASSETGGGYGYTF.

This clonotype was counted between two and nine times. This rearrangement joins TRBV13 to TRBJ2-3; D is undetermined. Germline CDR1 PRHDT, CDR2 FYEKMQ (reference sequence). The CDR3 covers 14 residues. V was cut by 5 bases and J by 2 bases, with 11 bases left in between. The CDR3 DNA sequence: TGTGCCAGCAGCCCACAGACATTCACAGATACGCAGTATTTT. It codes for CASSPQTFTDTQYF.

The chain carries TRBV7-9 and TRBJ2-6; 9 bases agree with TRBD1. V lost 1 base to trimming and J lost 12 bases; unmatched junction nucleotides: 7. CDR3 length: 15 amino acids. From germline, CDR1 is SEHNR and CDR2 FQNEAQ (reference sequence). The CDR3 DNA is TGTGCCAGCAGCTTAGGTCCACAGGGGGCAAGCGTCCTGACTTTC. Translation: CASSLGPQGASVLTF.

The rearrangement links TRBV12-3 or TRBV12-4 to TRBJ1-2; perhaps TRBD1 as D (5 bases). The CDR3 has 17 residues. Deletions cut 0 bases from V and 4 bases from J, with 18 bases between. The CDR3 reads CASSLALSSRDPYGYTF. The CDR3 region has the DNA TGTGCCAGCAGTTTAGCGCTGAGCAGCAGGGACCCCTATGGCTACACCTTC.

This clonotype appeared once. CDR3 sequence reads: CASSTRSGLAYEQYF. For the CDR3, the DNA is TGTGCCAGTAGTACTCGGAGCGGGCTCGCCTACGAGCAGTACTTC. The V call is TRBV19, the J call TRBJ2-7; possibly TRBD2 for D (6 bases). Germline values: CDR1 LNHDA, CDR2 SQIVND (reference sequence). This CDR3 comprises 15 residues. V lost 4 bases, J lost 2 bases, and 15 bases lay in between.

As regards this clonotype: One end of the junction does not line up with germline, which may come from a read error. The rearrangement links TRBV6-1 to TRBJ2-1; TRBD2 agrees at 8 bases. Germline V lookup: CDR1 MNHNS, CDR2 SASEGT. This CDR3 has 17 amino acids. CDR3 sequence: CASSEFSSGISHNEQFF. CDR3 sequence (DNA): TGTGCCAGCAGTGAATTCAGTAGCGGGATCTCCCACAATGAGCAGTTCTTC.

This clonotype appeared a few times. This chain uses TRBV5-1 with TRBJ2-5; no clear D. CDR1 SGHRS and CDR2 YFSETQ come from the germline V gene. Trimming shortened V by 4 bases and J by 2 bases, and 6 bases separated the two germline ends. There are 12 residues in the CDR3. The CDR3 here is CASSDTQETQYF. The CDR3 DNA sequence: TGCGCCAGCAGCGACACGCAAGAGACCCAGTACTTC.

V usage is TRBV12-3 or TRBV12-4 and J usage is TRBJ2-3, with unresolved D. Trimming cost V 6 bases and J 6 bases, with 25 bases left between them. CDR3 length equals 17 residues. CDR3 sequence: CASSPILGIHLGDTQYF. The CDR3 DNA reads as TGTGCCAGCAGCCCAATCCTAGGGATTCATCTGGGGGATACGCAGTATTTT.

This clonotype has more than one count but fewer than ten. The chain recombines TRBV6-1 with TRBJ1-5; 8 positions agree with TRBD1. Germline CDR1 reads MNHNS; CDR2 reads SASEGT. V was clipped by 3 bases and J by 3 bases; unmatched bases: 4. This CDR3 region has 15 residues. The DNA of the CDR3 is TGTGCCAGCAGTGATGGACAGGGCACCAATCAGCCCCAGCATTTT. As protein: CASSDGQGTNQPQHF.

The V and J genes are TRBV5-4 and TRBJ2-5, with D unresolved. The germline CDR1 and CDR2 sequences are SGHNT and YYREEE (reference sequence). There are 13 residues in the CDR3. V was pared by 5 bases and J by 5 bases, with 13 bases between. CDR3 nucleotides: TGTGCCAGCAGTCCCGTAGGTCGGGAGACCCAGTACTTC. This encodes CASSPVGRETQYF. The whole variable domain, remainder taken from reference TRBV5-4 and TRBJ2-5, is ETGVTQSPTHLIKTRGQQVTLRCSSQSGHNTVSWYQQALGQGPQFIFQYYREEENGRGNFPPRFSGLQFPNYSSELNVNALELDDSALYLCASSPVGRETQYFGPGTRLLVL.

The chain recombines TRBV7-3 with TRBJ2-1, with no clear D. Trimming took off 5 bases at V and 2 bases at J, with 16 bases between the two ends. Germline V gene data show CDR1 as SGHTA and CDR2 as FQGTGA. This CDR3 is 16 amino acids long. In DNA, the CDR3 is TGTGCCAGCAGCCCCGCCCCCCTTATCACCTACAATGAGCAGTTCTTC. This translates into CASSPAPLITYNEQFF.

As concerns this clonotype: One end of the junction does not line up with germline, which may come from a read error. This chain connects TRBV20-1 to TRBJ1-5, with 10 positions matching TRBD1. This CDR3 region has 16 residues. Germline V gene lookup returns CDR1 DFQATT and CDR2 SNEGSKA (reference sequence). CDR3 coding DNA: TGCAGTGCCGAAGGGACAGGGGATTTGGGCAATCGGCCCCAGCATTTT. It yields the protein CSAEGTGDLGNRPQHF.

The genes are TRBV7-9 and TRBJ2-7; no reliable D call. This CDR3 spans 13 amino acids. In germline, CDR1 is SEHNR, CDR2 FQNEAQ (reference sequence). Between the trimmed V and J ends, which lost 6 bases and 5 bases, there was a span of 14 bases. The CDR3 region is CASRPPTRHEQYF. The CDR3 DNA reads TGTGCCAGCAGACCCCCTACGCGGCACGAGCAGTACTTC.

The V call is TRBV12-3 or TRBV12-4, the J call TRBJ2-7, with 8 bases lining up with TRBD2. The length of the CDR3 is 15 residues. Trimming removed 5 bases from V and 1 base from J; junction bases left unmatched: 7. This CDR3 is CASSRREGGSYEQYF. The DNA of the CDR3 is TGTGCCAGCAGTCGCCGGGAGGGGGGATCCTACGAGCAGTACTTC.

This clonotype showed up just a few times. The CDR3 reads CASSHPGVGKLFF. CDR3 sequence (DNA): TGTGCCAGCAGTCACCCGGGAGTAGGAAAACTGTTTTTT. V gene TRBV6-5 combines with J gene TRBJ1-4; D is unresolved. CDR1 MNHEY and CDR2 SVGAGI come from the germline V gene. Trimming left V 5 bases short and J 10 bases short, with 14 bases between. The CDR3 spans 13 residues.

This clonotype was counted a few times. The chain has TRBV5-1 and TRBJ2-2; a weak D match, TRBD2 (6 bases). Germline V gives CDR1 SGHRS, CDR2 YFSETQ. Trimming stripped 4 bases from V and 2 bases from J, with 12 bases between. This CDR3 region has 15 residues. CDR3 amino acids: CASSERGTNTGELFF. Here the CDR3 DNA reads TGCGCCAGCAGCGAACGGGGGACCAACACCGGGGAGCTGTTTTTT.